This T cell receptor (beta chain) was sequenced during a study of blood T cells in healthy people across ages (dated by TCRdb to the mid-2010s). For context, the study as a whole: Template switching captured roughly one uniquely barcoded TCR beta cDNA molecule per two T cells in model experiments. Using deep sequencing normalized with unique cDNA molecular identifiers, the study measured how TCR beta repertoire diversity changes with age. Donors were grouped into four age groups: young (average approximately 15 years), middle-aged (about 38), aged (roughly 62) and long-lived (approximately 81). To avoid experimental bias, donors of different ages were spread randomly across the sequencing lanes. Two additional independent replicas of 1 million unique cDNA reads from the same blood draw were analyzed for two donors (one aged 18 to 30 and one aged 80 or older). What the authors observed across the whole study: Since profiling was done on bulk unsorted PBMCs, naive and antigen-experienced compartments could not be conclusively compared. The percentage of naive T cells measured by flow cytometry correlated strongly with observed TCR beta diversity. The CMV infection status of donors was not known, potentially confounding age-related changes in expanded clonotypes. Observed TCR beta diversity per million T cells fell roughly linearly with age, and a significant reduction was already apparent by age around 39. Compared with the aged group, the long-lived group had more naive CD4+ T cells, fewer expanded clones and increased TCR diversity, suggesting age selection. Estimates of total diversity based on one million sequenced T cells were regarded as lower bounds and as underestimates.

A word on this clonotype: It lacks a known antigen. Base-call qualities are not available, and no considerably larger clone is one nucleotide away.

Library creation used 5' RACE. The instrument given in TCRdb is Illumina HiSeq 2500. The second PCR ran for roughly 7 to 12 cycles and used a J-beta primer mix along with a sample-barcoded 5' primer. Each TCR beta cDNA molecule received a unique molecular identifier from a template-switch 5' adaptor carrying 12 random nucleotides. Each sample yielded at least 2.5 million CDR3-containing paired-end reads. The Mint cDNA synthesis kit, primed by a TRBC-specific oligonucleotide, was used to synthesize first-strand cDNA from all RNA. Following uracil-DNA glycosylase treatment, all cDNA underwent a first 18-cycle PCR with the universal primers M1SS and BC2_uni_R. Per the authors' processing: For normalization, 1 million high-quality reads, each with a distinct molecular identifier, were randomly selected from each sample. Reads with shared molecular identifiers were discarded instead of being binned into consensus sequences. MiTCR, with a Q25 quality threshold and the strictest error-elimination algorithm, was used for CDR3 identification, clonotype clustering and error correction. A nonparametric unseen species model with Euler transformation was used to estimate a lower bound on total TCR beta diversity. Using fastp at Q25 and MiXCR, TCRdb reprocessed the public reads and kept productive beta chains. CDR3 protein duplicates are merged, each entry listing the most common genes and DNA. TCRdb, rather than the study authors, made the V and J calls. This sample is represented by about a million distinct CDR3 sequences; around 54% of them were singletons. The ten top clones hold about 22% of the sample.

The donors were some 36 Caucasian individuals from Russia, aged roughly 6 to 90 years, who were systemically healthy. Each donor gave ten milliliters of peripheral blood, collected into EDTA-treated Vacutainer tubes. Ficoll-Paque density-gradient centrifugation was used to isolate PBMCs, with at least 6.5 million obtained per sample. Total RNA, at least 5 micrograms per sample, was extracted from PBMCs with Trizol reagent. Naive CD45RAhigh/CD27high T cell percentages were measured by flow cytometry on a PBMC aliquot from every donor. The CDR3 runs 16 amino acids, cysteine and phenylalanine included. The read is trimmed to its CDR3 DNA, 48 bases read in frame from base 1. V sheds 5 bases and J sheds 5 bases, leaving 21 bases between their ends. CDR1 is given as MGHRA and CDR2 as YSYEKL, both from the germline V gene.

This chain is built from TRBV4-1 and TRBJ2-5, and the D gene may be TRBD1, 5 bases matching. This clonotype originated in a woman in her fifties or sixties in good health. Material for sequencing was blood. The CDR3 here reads CASSRQGSRIGETQYF. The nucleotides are TGCGCCAGCAGCAGGCAGGGTAGCAGGATCGGTGAGACCCAGTACTTC.